The rows below give T cell receptor beta chains drawn from one sample of a study of T cells in Graves' hyperthyroidism and ophthalmopathy. TCRdb re-called the multiplex PCR reads with MiXCR, one entry per CDR3 protein. The table records 250,000 to 350,000 distinct CDR3 sequences, 15% to 20% of them present only once. The sequencing input was blood. These receptors were taken from a man aged 30 to 45 with Graves' hyperthyroidism. CDR3s include the opening cysteine and the closing phenylalanine or tryptophan. Fields, in order: V gene, clone size, J gene, CDR3 length, D gene, CDR3 protein, CDR3 DNA. D genes are given only for firm matches. Not every row has a clone size; where given, it reads once, few, many or a size class.

TRBV6-1	many	TRBJ1-2	14	.	CASSEGTIGYGYTF	TGTGCCAGCAGTGAAGGGACAATTGGCTATGGCTACACCTTC
TRBV2	.	TRBJ2-3	17	TRBD1	CASSPGQGVFGTDTQYF	TGTGCCAGCTCACCAGGACAGGGTGTTTTTGGGACAGATACGCAGTATTTT
TRBV12-3/TRBV12-4	many	TRBJ1-1	13	.	CASRPTGGTEAFF	TGTGCCAGCAGGCCCACAGGTGGCACTGAAGCTTTCTTT
TRBV2	many	TRBJ2-1	15	TRBD2	CATALGGSFGNEQFF	TGTGCCACCGCCCTGGGCGGGAGCTTCGGCAATGAGCAGTTCTTC
TRBV10-1	.	TRBJ1-4	13	.	CASSESAAGKLFF	TGCGCCAGCAGTGAGTCTGCCGCCGGGAAACTGTTTTTT
TRBV5-1	many	TRBJ2-7	15	.	CASSLKAEGSHEQYF	TGCGCCAGCAGCTTAAAAGCAGAGGGGTCCCACGAGCAGTACTTC
TRBV5-5	few	TRBJ1-1	14	TRBD1	CASSFQGGDTEAFF	TGTGCCAGCAGCTTCCAGGGGGGAGACACTGAAGCTTTCTTT
TRBV7-8	few	TRBJ2-6	19	.	CASSLVRRAPLSGANVLTF	TGTGCCAGCAGCTTAGTGCGCAGGGCCCCCCTCTCTGGGGCCAACGTCCTGACTTTC
TRBV27	.	TRBJ1-5	12	.	CASSVSSQPQHF	TGTGCCAGCAGTGTCTCCAGTCAGCCCCAGCATTTT
TRBV5-1	many	TRBJ2-7	16	TRBD2	CASSLGLAGEGFEQYF	TGCGCCAGCAGCTTGGGACTAGCGGGAGAGGGTTTCGAGCAGTACTTC
TRBV5-1	many	TRBJ2-3	13	.	CASKPTGTDTQYF	TGCGCCAGCAAGCCGACCGGTACAGATACGCAGTATTTT
TRBV9	few	TRBJ2-1	15	TRBD1	CASSVEGGVQNEQFF	TGTGCCAGCAGCGTAGAAGGGGGCGTTCAAAATGAGCAGTTCTTC
TRBV20-1	many	TRBJ1-1	13	.	CSARQYGNTEAFF	TGCAGTGCCCGACAGTATGGGAACACTGAAGCTTTCTTT
TRBV7-2	.	TRBJ2-2	14	TRBD1	CASALNRGDGELFF	TGTGCCAGCGCCCTTAACAGGGGCGACGGGGAGCTGTTTTTT
TRBV6-2/TRBV6-3	.	TRBJ2-1	15	TRBD2	CASSFSGGPYNEQFF	TGTGCCAGCAGTTTCTCGGGAGGGCCCTACAATGAGCAGTTCTTC
TRBV15	few	TRBJ1-6	15	TRBD1	CATSRPGGKGSPLHF	TGTGCCACCAGCAGGCCAGGGGGAAAGGGTTCACCCCTCCACTTT
TRBV11-2	many	TRBJ2-1	17	TRBD2	CASSLGGGRDPYNEQFF	TGTGCCAGCAGCTTAGGAGGTGGGAGGGACCCCTACAATGAGCAGTTCTTC
TRBV28	.	TRBJ1-5	19	.	CASSLRGAFHPYSNQPQHF	TGTGCCAGCAGCTTACGGGGGGCCTTTCACCCCTATAGCAATCAGCCCCAGCATTTT
TRBV18	many	TRBJ2-1	14	.	CASSPPWIEHEQFF	TGTGCCAGCTCACCACCGTGGATCGAGCATGAGCAGTTCTTC
TRBV10-1	few	TRBJ2-5	14	.	CASSDGGLGETQYF	TGCGCCAGCAGTGATGGGGGGCTTGGGGAGACCCAGTACTTC
TRBV30	many	TRBJ2-5	14	.	CAWTTKQGTVTQYF	TGTGCCTGGACCACCAAACAGGGTACCGTGACCCAGTACTTC
TRBV20-1	few	TRBJ2-7	15	TRBD2	CSASGGLAVNYEQYF	TGCAGTGCTAGTGGGGGACTAGCGGTTAACTACGAGCAGTACTTC
TRBV25-1	.	TRBJ1-2	13	TRBD1	CASSKGTGYGYTF	TGTGCCAGCAGTAAGGGGACAGGGTATGGCTACACCTTC
TRBV14	many	TRBJ1-1	13	.	CASTQNLNTEAFF	TGTGCCAGCACCCAAAACCTGAACACTGAAGCTTTCTTT
TRBV11-2	many	TRBJ2-7	18	.	CASSSIPTLSLTSYEQYF	TGTGCCAGCAGCTCGATACCAACACTCAGTTTAACATCCTACGAGCAGTACTTC
TRBV14	.	TRBJ1-2	13	TRBD1	CASSRRTGYGYTF	TGTGCCAGCAGCAGGCGGACAGGCTATGGCTACACCTTC
TRBV3-1	many	TRBJ1-1	16	TRBD1	CASSQGPGQGNAEAFF	TGTGCCAGCAGCCAAGGGCCTGGACAGGGGAACGCTGAAGCTTTCTTT
TRBV19	.	TRBJ2-7	15	.	CASSWTFGSSYEQYF	TGTGCCAGTAGTTGGACCTTCGGGTCCTCCTACGAGCAGTACTTC
TRBV20-1	few	TRBJ2-3	14	.	CSAYPGDIADTQYF	TGCAGTGCGTATCCCGGAGACATAGCAGATACGCAGTATTTT
TRBV5-6	many	TRBJ1-1	16	.	CASSLVGAGMNTEAFF	TGTGCCAGCAGCTTGGTGGGGGCAGGCATGAACACTGAAGCTTTCTTT
TRBV29-1	.	TRBJ2-1	14	.	CSVVSGSMNNEQFF	TGCAGCGTTGTTTCCGGGAGTATGAACAATGAGCAGTTCTTC
TRBV7-3	.	TRBJ2-2	12	.	CASSPPTGELFF	TGTGCCAGCAGCCCACCTACCGGGGAGCTGTTTTTT
TRBV29-1	few	TRBJ1-2	12	.	CSVVRPLGGYTF	TGCAGCGTTGTTAGACCGTTGGGGGGCTACACCTTC
TRBV7-2	.	TRBJ1-5	15	.	CASSSVHRGNQPQHF	TGTGCCAGCAGCTCTGTTCATAGGGGCAATCAGCCCCAGCATTTT
TRBV18	many	TRBJ2-5	12	.	CASSPRRETQYF	TGTGCCAGCAGCCCCCGTCGGGAGACCCAGTACTTC
TRBV7-8	many	TRBJ2-3	17	TRBD2	CASSLAAGGPRTDTQYF	TGTGCCAGCAGCTTAGCAGCGGGAGGGCCTCGGACAGATACGCAGTATTTT
TRBV12-3/TRBV12-4	many	TRBJ1-2	12	.	CASSLIVYGYTF	TGTGCCAGCAGTTTGATCGTCTATGGCTACACCTTC
TRBV5-1	many	TRBJ2-1	14	TRBD2	CASSRTSGGNEQFF	TGCGCCAGCAGCCGGACTAGCGGAGGGAATGAGCAGTTCTTC
TRBV11-2	.	TRBJ2-7	13	.	CASSLDWDYEQYF	TGTGCCAGCAGCTTAGACTGGGACTACGAGCAGTACTTC
TRBV7-8	few	TRBJ2-3	17	TRBD1	CASSPFRTGRTTDTQYF	TGTGCCAGCAGCCCATTCCGGACAGGGAGAACCACAGATACGCAGTATTTT
TRBV10-3	many	TRBJ2-3	15	TRBD1	CAISRDRASTDTQYF	TGTGCCATCAGTCGCGACAGGGCTAGCACAGATACGCAGTATTTT
TRBV6-4	many	TRBJ2-1	15	.	CASSVEDGKWDEQFF	TGTGCCAGCAGTGTCGAGGACGGGAAATGGGATGAGCAGTTCTTC
TRBV27	many	TRBJ2-3	15	.	CASRSRDFLTDTQYF	TGTGCCAGCAGAAGCAGGGATTTCCTCACAGATACGCAGTATTTT
TRBV7-9	many	TRBJ2-7	14	.	CASSLSWERNEQYF	TGTGCCAGCAGCTTATCCTGGGAGAGGAACGAGCAGTACTTC
TRBV12-3/TRBV12-4	many	TRBJ2-3	13	.	CASSPGPPNTQYF	TGTGCCAGCAGTCCGGGCCCTCCGAATACGCAGTATTTT
TRBV6-2/TRBV6-3	few	TRBJ2-2	15	TRBD1	CASTLGQGRTGELFF	TGTGCCAGCACCCTAGGACAGGGTCGGACCGGGGAGCTGTTTTTT
TRBV20-1	.	TRBJ2-1	16	TRBD2	CSAEGLAGVPYNEQFF	TGCAGTGCAGAAGGACTAGCGGGAGTTCCATACAATGAGCAGTTCTTC
TRBV2	.	TRBJ1-2	14	.	CASNREGANYGYTF	TGTGCCAGCAACAGGGAGGGGGCTAACTATGGCTACACCTTC
TRBV6-6	.	TRBJ1-2	17	TRBD1	CASSYSGRGQGAWGYTF	TGTGCCAGCAGTTACTCAGGAAGGGGACAGGGGGCATGGGGCTACACCTTC
TRBV12-3/TRBV12-4	many	TRBJ1-1	13	TRBD1	CASITTGGTEAFF	TGTGCCAGCATTACCACAGGGGGCACTGAAGCTTTCTTT
TRBV19	few	TRBJ2-5	14	TRBD1	CASSTDRVLETQYF	TGTGCCAGTAGTACCGACAGGGTTTTGGAGACCCAGTACTTC
TRBV7-9	many	TRBJ2-3	16	TRBD2	CASSSPSGTSTDTQYF	TGTGCCAGCAGCTCCCCCAGCGGGACCAGCACAGATACGCAGTATTTT
TRBV10-2	many	TRBJ1-5	12	.	CASSSTGQPQHF	TGCGCCAGCAGTAGTACGGGTCAGCCCCAGCATTTT